What follows describes a single TCR beta chain. What it binds is not known. The data were taken from a study of T cells after yellow fever vaccination. Study-wide findings and caveats: The secondary response was weaker but peaked faster, day 5 versus 15.

The CDR3 is 12 amino acids. The germline V and J ends were trimmed by 9 bases and 12 bases, with 18 bases remaining between them. Germline V CDR1 and CDR2: LNHDA, SQIVND (reference sequence). They built TCR cDNA with 5'RACE template switching, a step that put in a universal primer site and UMIs. TCRdb called the 5' RACE reads again in MiXCR, with one record for every CDR3 protein. The sample has roughly 190,000 distinct CDR3 sequences; 11% are singletons. The receptor comes from a man younger than 35 who received the YFV17D yellow fever vaccine. The sample was CD8+ T cells sorted from PBMCs, taken 15 days after the yellow fever booster vaccination. The chain links TRBV19 to TRBJ2-1; no clear D gene. CDR3 coding DNA: TGTGCCAGACCCTTTCCGAGAATGGGGCAGTTCTTC. Its protein product is CARPFPRMGQFF.